This T cell receptor beta chain emerged from a study of T cells after yellow fever vaccination. Overall study results and limits: Contamination of FACS-sorted repertoires by abundant clonotypes from the bulk population could occur. Reappearance after the booster was seen for most primary-vaccination clones, at 95% to 96% CD4 and around 90% CD8.

With regard to this clonotype: As yet, its antigen is unknown.

CDR3 size: 14 residues. V dropped 3 bases and J dropped 1 base, with 8 bases sitting between them. Germline V gene sequence: CDR1 KGHSH, CDR2 LQKENI. TCR cDNA was made by 5'RACE template switching, adding a universal primer site and UMIs. In TCRdb, the 5' RACE reads were re-called with MiXCR into one record per CDR3 protein. Here the sample spans about 630,000 distinct CDR3 sequences, approximately 13% being singletons. This chain connects TRBV18 to TRBJ2-3, with D possibly being TRBD1 (5 bases). The source was PBMCs, collected on the day of the yellow fever booster vaccination. The source is a man aged 30 to 45 who received the YFV17D yellow fever vaccine. CDR3: CASSPGPRTDTQYF. CDR3 nucleotides: TGTGCCAGCTCACCGGGGCCCCGCACAGATACGCAGTATTTT.